This T cell receptor beta chain was obtained from a study of Ad26.COV2.S vaccination and SARS-CoV-2 variants. For the study at large: Into the muscle, Ad26.COV2.S was dosed once or twice, 56 days apart.

As regards this clone: Its antigen is unknown. The sample holds other DNA sequences that translate to the same CDR3.

Study findings and constraints: Considerable breadth of spike-specific CD8+ and CD4+ T cell responses has reportedly been documented following vaccination.

Treatment noted: around 19 received Ad26.COV2.S at low or high dose, single or two shots; about 5 received placebo; per-sample allocation not given. At day 63 after the first vaccine or placebo injection, samples were drawn. The vaccine delivered Wuhan-strain SARS-CoV-2 spike through an Ad26 vector. Method: immunoSEQ multiplex PCR; TCRdb's copy keeps in-frame clones and lacks some. Of some 340,000 clones in the sample, around four fifths were seen once. The source is a person aged 18-60 years who received the Ad26.COV2.S COVID-19 vaccine or a placebo. Here the sequenced sample was peripheral blood, taken in a trial of Ad26.COV2.S vaccine versus placebo.

The CDR3 bases are TGCGCCAGCAGCTTGGAAGGGGATACGCAGTATTTT. Amino acids: CASSLEGDTQYF. This chain links TRBV5-1 with TRBJ2-3; D call uncertain. This CDR3 comprises 12 residues. V was cut by 0 bases and J by 6 bases, with 5 bases left in between. Germline assignment: CDR1 SGHRS and CDR2 YFSETQ.